Below, 12 T cell receptor beta chains from the same sample are listed, as sequenced in a study of brain T cells in children with intractable seizures. Profiled with immunoSEQ multiplex PCR; TCRdb holds only in-frame clones, not every one. The sample has over 95,000 clones; around 94% are singletons. The material was peripheral blood, obtained at surgery. All receptors come from a boy under three years old with hemimegalencephaly and intractable seizures.

The V call is TRBV4-3, the J call TRBJ1-6; D unresolved. V lost 0 bases and J lost 0, with 3 bases in between. This CDR3 is 15 amino acids long. Germline assignment: CDR1 LGHNA and CDR2 YSLEER. The CDR3 DNA is TGCGCCAGCAGCCAAGACAGCTCCTATAATTCACCCCTCCACTTT. Protein: CASSQDSSYNSPLHF.

The chain has TRBV7-8 and TRBJ2-3; 9 nucleotides align to TRBD1. The CDR3 is made up of 16 amino acids. V gave up 4 bases and J gave up 0 bases; unmatched junction bases: 5. CDR1 SGHVS and CDR2 FQNEAQ come from the germline V gene. In DNA form, the CDR3 reads TGTGCCAGCAGCTCTTTGGGACAGGGTAGCACAGATACGCAGTATTTT. It codes for CASSSLGQGSTDTQYF.

DNA of the CDR3: TGTGCCAGCAGCTTAGCGAGACTAGCGGACGTGGGGGATGAGCAGTTCTTC. Protein sequence: CASSLARLADVGDEQFF. The chain couples TRBV7-9 to TRBJ2-1, with 9 bases identical to TRBD2. The CDR3 loop spans 17 amino acids. V lost 0 bases to trimming and J lost 8 bases; unmatched junction nucleotides: 11. CDR1 is SEHNR and CDR2 is FQNEAQ in the germline V gene (reference sequence).

The rearrangement joins TRBV5-4 to TRBJ2-1; tentative D call: TRBD2 (5 bases). The CDR3 is 15 amino acids. V gave up 5 bases and J gave up 1 base, with 13 bases separating them. Germline V gives CDR1 SGHNT, CDR2 YYREEE (reference sequence). The CDR3 nucleotides are TGTGCCAGCAGTTGGCTAGCTAATTCCTACAATGAGCAGTTCTTC. Amino acid sequence: CASSWLANSYNEQFF. Together with reference TRBV5-4 and TRBJ2-1, the CDR3 gives the full variable domain: ETGVTQSPTHLIKTRGQQVTLRCSSQSGHNTVSWYQQALGQGPQFIFQYYREEENGRGNFPPRFSGLQFPNYSSELNVNALELDDSALYLCASSWLANSYNEQFFGPGTRLTVL.

The CDR3 DNA sequence: TGTGCCACCCAGCCCGGGACGGCTAACACTGAAGCTTTCTTT. Its translation: CATQPGTANTEAFF. The chain carries TRBV28 and TRBJ1-1; D possibly corresponds to TRBD1 (5 bases). This CDR3 contains 14 residues. CDR1 is MDHEN and CDR2 is SYDVKM in the germline V gene. V was pared by 10 bases and J by 2 bases, with 17 bases between.

The V call is TRBV19, the J call TRBJ1-1; 9 bases align to TRBD1. The CDR3 sequence is 14 residues long. The germline V gene encodes CDR1 LNHDA and CDR2 SQIVND (reference sequence). V lost 7 bases and J lost 3; bases outside the gene matches: 6. The CDR3 bases are TGTGCCAGTACTCCGACAGGGGGGGACACTGAAGCTTTCTTT. It specifies CASTPTGGDTEAFF.

V and J are TRBV9 and TRBJ2-3; 12 positions agree with TRBD2. The CDR3 covers 16 residues. Germline CDR1 SGDLS, CDR2 YYNGEE. The junction had 5 bases not matched to a gene; V was cut back by 2 bases and J by 4 bases. The CDR3 region has the DNA TGTGCCAGCAGCGTCCTAGCGGGAGGGCGGGCAGATACGCAGTATTTT. Its translation is CASSVLAGGRADTQYF. Combining the CDR3 with reference TRBV9 and TRBJ2-3 gives the whole variable domain DSGVTQTPKHLITATGQRVTLRCSPRSGDLSVYWYQQSLDQGLQFLIQYYNGEERAKGNILERFSAQQFPDLHSELNLSSLELGDSALYFCASSVLAGGRADTQYFGPGTRLTVL.

CDR3 loop: CASSIPGLAGGFVFF. The CDR3 DNA sequence: TGTGCCAGTAGTATCCCAGGACTAGCGGGAGGGTTCGTGTTCTTC. The chain links TRBV19 to TRBJ2-1; TRBD2 aligns across 15 bases. This CDR3 is 15 amino acids long. Germline CDR1 and CDR2: LNHDA and SQIVND (reference sequence). V was clipped by 3 bases and J by 15 bases; unmatched bases: 9.

This clone appeared once. The chain has TRBV7-2 and TRBJ2-3, with 9 positions matching TRBD2. CDR1 is SGHTA, CDR2 FQGNSA, per germline. The CDR3 extends over 16 amino acids. V lost 3 bases and J lost 3; bases outside the gene matches: 7. CDR3 in DNA: TGTGCCAGCAGCTTTAGGGCGGGGGGGGAGACAGATACGCAGTATTTT. This encodes CASSFRAGGETDTQYF.

The chain joins TRBV12-5 to TRBJ2-3, with D maybe TRBD1 (5 bases). CDR1 is LGHNT and CDR2 is FRNRAP in the germline V gene. Deletions cut 0 bases from V and 2 bases from J, with 15 bases between. The CDR3 runs to 17 residues. The CDR3, as DNA: TGTGCTAGTGGTTTGGTACGGGCAGGGCCTACCACAGATACGCAGTATTTT. As protein: CASGLVRAGPTTDTQYF.

The chain recombines TRBV5-4 with TRBJ2-3; 9 bases fit TRBD2. From germline, CDR1 is SGHNT and CDR2 YYREEE (reference sequence). Trimming took 0 bases from V and 5 from J; bases not matched to a gene: 10. The CDR3 consists of 17 residues. CDR3 sequence reads: CASSLVGAGGPGDTQYF. CDR3 nucleotide sequence: TGTGCCAGCAGCTTGGTTGGTGCGGGAGGGCCGGGAGATACGCAGTATTTT.

The chain has TRBV28 and TRBJ1-6; 7 bases are shared with TRBD1. With 5 bases clipped from V and 6 bases from J, the junction kept 4 bases outside the gene matches. Germline CDR1 is MDHEN and CDR2 is SYDVKM. The CDR3 has 14 amino acids. The CDR3 reads CASSRTGPNSPLHF. For the CDR3, the DNA is TGTGCCAGCAGTCGGACAGGTCCTAATTCACCCCTCCACTTT.